This T cell receptor (beta chain) came from a study of human T cells and chemical hapten exposure. Study-level background: Diphenylcyclopropenone was administered weekly to the scalp of patients throughout the approximately 23-week study.

CDR3 length: 12 residues. Germline assignment: CDR1 DFQATT and CDR2 SNEGSKA (reference sequence). The ends were cut back, 2 bases at V and 4 bases at J, with 7 bases in the middle. The sample's time point: patch test 1, 2 weeks after DPC sensitization. Described treatment: therapeutic diphenylcyclopropenone sensitization with weekly scalp DPC. One entry per CDR3 protein, called by TCRdb with MiXCR from the RACE reads. Of 79,000 or so distinct CDR3 sequences in the sample, about 32% are singletons; the top ten hold about 9%. The chain couples TRBV20-1 to TRBJ2-3; D unclear. This clonotype was obtained from a man in his forties with alopecia areata. Some clones in this sample may be carry-over from other donors' samples. The sequencing used whole blood, collected in connection with sensitization to the hapten diphenylcyclopropenone (DPC). The CDR3: CSARPDSDTQYF. CDR3 DNA sequence: TGCAGTGCTAGACCAGACTCAGATACGCAGTATTTT.